What follows are 29 T cell receptor beta chains derived from one specimen sequenced in a study of vaccination and CD4 T cells after COVID-19. Treatment given: roughly 10-day PBMC culture with coronavirus spike peptide pools or control peptides (ViraFEST assay). For these receptors, no antigen is known. With the Oncomine TCR Beta short-read assay, DNA from cultured CD4+ T cells was sequenced. TCRdb itself ran the PCR reads through MiXCR, one entry per CDR3 protein. The sample holds 13,000 or so distinct CDR3 sequences, approximately 74% seen once. The specimen was CD4+ T cells from blood, cultured in vitro. The receptors shown here come from a human donor who had recovered from COVID-19.

The chain links TRBV20-1 to TRBJ1-5; D perhaps matches TRBD1 (6 bases). The germline gives CDR1 DFQATT, CDR2 SNEGSKA (reference sequence). V was pared by 4 bases and J by 4 bases, with 11 bases between. This CDR3 has 13 amino acids. CDR3: CSATGVMNQPQHF. DNA of the CDR3: TGCAGTGCTACAGGGGTTATGAATCAGCCCCAGCATTTT.

This sequence joins TRBV24-1 and TRBJ2-5, with a tentative D call TRBD2 (6 bases). This CDR3 contains 17 residues. Germline lookup yields CDR1 KGHDR and CDR2 SFDVKD. Between the trimmed V and J ends, which lost 5 bases and 4 bases, there was a span of 22 bases. The CDR3 DNA reads TGTGCCACCAGTGGGCGGACCGCCGGGGGACCTATAGAGACCCAGTACTTC. Its protein product is CATSGRTAGGPIETQYF.

The rearrangement uses TRBV20-1 and TRBJ2-3; 8 nucleotides match TRBD2. The length of the CDR3 is 15 residues. Trimming removed 2 bases from V and 3 bases from J; junction bases left unmatched: 7. The V gene's germline CDR1 is DFQATT and CDR2 SNEGSKA (reference sequence). CDR3 nucleotide sequence: TGCAGTGCTAGATATGCGGGGGGTCGGACAGATACGCAGTATTTT. Its protein product is CSARYAGGRTDTQYF.

This clonotype was counted a few times. This chain joins TRBV15 and TRBJ2-5; D possibly corresponds to TRBD2 (7 bases). Germline lookup yields CDR1 LNHNV and CDR2 YYDKDF (reference sequence). The CDR3 has 20 residues. V was cut by 6 bases and J by 2 bases, with 31 bases left in between. The CDR3 region has the DNA TGTGCCACCAGTTCCCTGGGGGGGGCGTGGGGATCCTCAGGGCAAGAGACCCAGTACTTC. Amino acids: CATSSLGGAWGSSGQETQYF.

A few counts support this clonotype. V is TRBV6-2 or TRBV6-3 and J is TRBJ2-7, with 8 bases that match TRBD1. This CDR3 contains 12 residues. J was trimmed by 4 bases and V by 5 bases; bases with no gene match: 1. Germline assignment: CDR1 MNHEY and CDR2 SVGEGT. The CDR3 loop is CASSRTGYEQYF. CDR3 nucleotide sequence: TGTGCCAGCAGTAGGACAGGGTACGAGCAGTACTTC.

This chain joins TRBV7-2 and TRBJ1-2, with TRBD1 as a possible D gene (5 bases). This CDR3 is built from 13 residues. The germline V gene encodes CDR1 SGHTA and CDR2 FQGNSA. With 5 bases removed from V and 4 bases from J, the gap between germline ends came to 11 bases. The CDR3 loop is CASSKTQGYGYTF. As DNA, the CDR3 is TGTGCCAGCAGCAAGACCCAGGGCTATGGCTACACCTTC.

The rearrangement joins TRBV7-9 to TRBJ1-5; D perhaps matches TRBD1 (6 bases). V was pared by 4 bases and J by 3 bases, with 10 bases between. The germline CDR1 and CDR2 sequences are SEHNR and FQNEAQ (reference sequence). This CDR3 is 14 amino acids long. For the CDR3, the DNA is TGTGCCAGCAGCTCGACAGGACCCAATCAGCCCCAGCATTTT. Its protein product is CASSSTGPNQPQHF.

This chain links TRBV20-1 with TRBJ2-7, with TRBD1 matching over 8 bases. The CDR3 totals 14 residues. Trimming cost V 4 bases and J 0 bases; bases outside gene matches: 5. Germline-derived CDR1 and CDR2 are DFQATT and SNEGSKA (reference sequence). Here the CDR3 DNA reads TGCAGTGCTACTGCGGGACAGGCCTCCTACGAGCAGTACTTC. This gives the protein CSATAGQASYEQYF.

In this sample, this clonotype is medium-sized (0.01 to 0.1%). The chain couples TRBV28 to TRBJ2-5, with 10 bases identical to TRBD1. The CDR3 runs to 15 residues. V shed 7 bases and J 3 bases; nucleotides not matched to a gene: 8. From germline, CDR1 is MDHEN and CDR2 SYDVKM. The CDR3 spells CASTSAGTGEETQYF. In nucleotides, the CDR3 is TGTGCCAGCACCTCCGCAGGGACAGGGGAAGAGACCCAGTACTTC.

The chain's CDR3 is CSAGRGTPYEQYF. The CDR3 DNA is TGCAGTGCGGGGAGGGGGACCCCCTACGAGCAGTACTTC. The chain links TRBV20-1 to TRBJ2-1, with a tentative D call TRBD2 (7 bases). The closer fit of TRBJ2-7 to the DNA end suggests the J call may be wrong. The CDR3 totals 13 residues. Germline V gene sequence: CDR1 DFQATT, CDR2 SNEGSKA (reference sequence).

V gene TRBV4-1 combines with J gene TRBJ1-1; D perhaps matches TRBD1 (6 bases). Germline CDR1 and CDR2: MGHRA and YSYEKL. The V and J ends lost 2 bases and 1 base respectively, with 11 bases between them. The CDR3 contains 15 residues. The CDR3 DNA is TGCGCCAGCAGCCAAATCGAGGGGGAGAACACTGAAGCTTTCTTT. Translated: CASSQIEGENTEAFF.

This chain connects TRBV20-1 to TRBJ2-1, with 11 bases identical to TRBD2. The V gene end was trimmed by 2 bases and the J gene end by 4 bases; junction bases not matched to a gene: 10. Germline V gene data show CDR1 as DFQATT and CDR2 as SNEGSKA (reference sequence). The CDR3 has 17 amino acids. The CDR3 spells CSARRLAGGTRYNEQFF. The CDR3 DNA reads as TGCAGTGCTAGACGGCTAGCGGGAGGTACCCGTTACAATGAGCAGTTCTTC.

This rearrangement joins TRBV27 to TRBJ1-3, with 8 bases identical to TRBD1. The germline CDR1 and CDR2 sequences are MNHEY and SMNVEV (reference sequence). The V and J ends lost 6 bases and 2 bases, in that order; junction bases with no gene match: 6. The length of the CDR3 is 15 residues. CDR3 loop: CASRSRGLPGNTIYF. Here the CDR3 DNA reads TGTGCCAGCAGATCCAGGGGGCTTCCTGGAAACACCATATATTTT.

The gene calls are TRBV7-2 and TRBJ2-7; D might be TRBD2 (6 bases). The germline V gene encodes CDR1 SGHTA and CDR2 FQGNSA. Between the trimmed V and J ends, which lost 1 base and 6 bases, there was a span of 13 bases. The CDR3 covers 14 residues. Here the CDR3 reads CASSLVDGGSEQYF. DNA of the CDR3: TGTGCCAGCAGCTTAGTAGACGGAGGGAGCGAGCAGTACTTC.

This clonotype was found once. The chain employs TRBV6-4 and TRBJ2-1, with 10 bases matching TRBD2. J gave up 5 bases and V 3 bases, and 4 bases lay outside the gene matches. The V gene's germline CDR1 is MRHNA and CDR2 SNTAGT. The CDR3 is 15 residues long. In nucleotides, the CDR3 is TGTGCCAGCAGTGAGGCTAGCGGGGGAAACAATGAGCAGTTCTTC. Its translation is CASSEASGGNNEQFF.

This clonotype is a singleton in its sample. The gene calls are TRBV30 and TRBJ1-5; 7 bases line up with TRBD1. In germline, CDR1 is GTSNPN, CDR2 SVGIG (reference sequence). V trimming: 3 bases; J trimming: 5 bases; junction bases outside the gene matches: 4. The CDR3 length is 13 residues. CDR3 nucleotide sequence: TGTGCCTGGAGCAGACAGGGCGATCAGCCCCAGCATTTT. It yields the protein CAWSRQGDQPQHF.

The chain employs TRBV2 and TRBJ2-2; 8 bases are a match to TRBD1. The germline gives CDR1 SNHLY, CDR2 FYNNEI. This CDR3 spans 16 amino acids. The J segment lost 4 bases and the V segment lost 6 bases, leaving 10 bases of the junction unmatched. This CDR3 reads CASSQTDRAGTGELFF. CDR3 DNA sequence: TGTGCCAGCAGCCAAACGGACAGGGCAGGCACCGGGGAGCTGTTTTTT.

The chain combines TRBV21-1 with TRBJ2-1; TRBD2 reflects the table's D call only, with no check against the DNA. TRBV21-1 is a documented pseudogene. This CDR3 spans 15 amino acids. In DNA, the CDR3 is TGTGCCAGCAGCACACTAGCGGGGAGCCAGGATGAGCAGTTCTTC. Amino acids: CASSTLAGSQDEQFF.

Only one count was recorded for this clonotype. CDR3 region: CASSSAVGYTF. CDR3 coding DNA: TGTGCCAGCAGTTCTGCGGTTGGCTACACCTTC. The chain recombines TRBV12-3 or TRBV12-4 with TRBJ1-2; unclear D gene. The CDR3 contains 11 residues. V lost 4 bases and J 7 bases, leaving 7 bases between the germline ends.

The gene calls are TRBV21-1 and TRBJ2-1. TRBV21-1 is classified as a pseudogene. The CDR3 loop spans 12 amino acids. The CDR3 spells CASSKAIYHRFF. The CDR3, as DNA: TGTGCCAGCAGCAAAGCTATCTACCATCGGTTCTTC.

V is TRBV7-2 and J is TRBJ1-1, with 11 bases fitting TRBD1. Germline-derived CDR1 and CDR2 are SGHTA and FQGNSA. There are 18 residues in the CDR3. With 5 bases clipped from V and 5 bases from J, the junction kept 16 bases outside the gene matches. CDR3 nucleotides: TGTGCCAGCAGCCACCGGGGAACGGGACAGGGGGTTAGAACTGAAGCTTTCTTT. Residues: CASSHRGTGQGVRTEAFF.

The chain has TRBV7-9 and TRBJ1-5, with 7 bases that match TRBD1. This CDR3 contains 16 residues. J lost 4 bases, V lost 0 bases, and 6 bases had no gene match. CDR1 SEHNR and CDR2 FQNEAQ come from the germline V gene (reference sequence). CDR3 nucleotide sequence: TGTGCCAGCAGCTTAGCTCGGCAGGGGGGAAATCAGCCCCAGCATTTT. Its protein is CASSLARQGGNQPQHF.

The V call is TRBV11-3, the J call TRBJ1-1; D gene unclear. V lost 4 bases, J lost 0 bases, and 18 bases lay in between. CDR1 is SGHNT and CDR2 is YENEEA in the germline V gene. The CDR3 spans 17 residues. Here the CDR3 reads CASSSGMAAWMNTEAFF. CDR3 in DNA: TGTGCCAGCAGCTCCGGAATGGCAGCCTGGATGAACACTGAAGCTTTCTTT.

V and J are TRBV5-4 and TRBJ1-5; D may be TRBD1 (5 bases). The V gene lost 2 bases and the J gene lost 4 bases, with 13 bases spanning the gap. CDR1 is SGHNT and CDR2 is YYREEE in the germline V gene (reference sequence). The CDR3 is 15 residues long. The chain's CDR3 is CASSFYEGPNQPQHF. The CDR3 region has the DNA TGTGCCAGCAGCTTTTATGAGGGGCCGAATCAGCCCCAGCATTTT.

The chain is built from TRBV7-9 and TRBJ1-2; D is unclear. The CDR3 length is 13 residues. Germline V gene data show CDR1 as SEHNR and CDR2 as FQNEAQ (reference sequence). V was clipped by 5 bases and J by 4 bases, with 11 bases between them. The CDR3 nucleotides are TGTGCCAGCAGCCTCATTGTGAGCTATGGCTACACCTTC. It translates to CASSLIVSYGYTF.

This sequence joins TRBV7-9 and TRBJ2-5, with D hard to call. The ends were cut back, 4 bases at V and 3 bases at J, with 15 bases in the middle. Per the germline V gene, CDR1 is SEHNR and CDR2 is FQNEAQ (reference sequence). CDR3 length: 15 residues. The CDR3 protein is CASSSTPGREETQYF. CDR3 coding DNA: TGTGCCAGCAGCTCCACCCCCGGACGGGAAGAGACCCAGTACTTC.

CDR3 sequence: CSAKDSSNQPQHF. The CDR3 nucleotides read TGCAGTGCTAAGGACAGTAGCAATCAGCCCCAGCATTTT. The J gene is TRBJ1-5, the V gene TRBV20-1; tentative D call: TRBD1 (6 bases). Germline V lookup: CDR1 DFQATT, CDR2 SNEGSKA (reference sequence). V dropped 4 bases and J dropped 0 bases, with 7 bases sitting between them. This CDR3 comprises 13 residues.

This chain uses TRBV20-1 with TRBJ2-5, with 9 nucleotides matching TRBD2. The CDR3 runs to 14 residues. CDR1 and CDR2 (germline): DFQATT, SNEGSKA (reference sequence). V trimming: 6 bases; J trimming: 1 base; junction bases outside the gene matches: 6. CDR3 coding DNA: TGCAGTGCCAAACTAGCGGGCAGCCAAGAGACCCAGTACTTC. Residues: CSAKLAGSQETQYF.

A single count supports this clonotype. The V call is TRBV7-2, the J call TRBJ2-1; a weak D match, TRBD1 (7 bases). Germline CDR1 is SGHTA and CDR2 is FQGNSA. V was cut by 1 base and J by 6 bases, with 13 bases left in between. The length of the CDR3 is 15 residues. CDR3 sequence reads: CASSLVAGGGNEQFF. CDR3 in DNA: TGTGCCAGCAGCTTAGTGGCAGGGGGAGGCAATGAGCAGTTCTTC.